This T cell receptor beta chain was identified in a study of T cell changes during pregnancy in multiple sclerosis. The CDR3 loop spans 15 amino acids. Germline V lookup: CDR1 MDHEN, CDR2 SYDVKM. The germline V and J ends were trimmed by 6 bases and 2 bases, with 14 bases remaining between them. Profiled with immunoSEQ multiplex PCR; TCRdb holds only in-frame clones, not every one. The table records 50,000 to 75,000 clones, over 90% of them present only once. The clonotype originates from a female donor with multiple sclerosis, enrolled in a pregnancy study. Material: CD8+ T cells from peripheral blood mononuclear cells, obtained in the third trimester of pregnancy. The chain has TRBV28 and TRBJ1-5; D is ambiguous. Here the CDR3 reads CASRTVETGNQPQHF. Here the CDR3 DNA reads TGTGCCAGCAGAACTGTGGAGACCGGCAATCAGCCCCAGCATTTT.